A single sample gave rise to the 14 T cell receptor beta chains below, sequenced in a study of T cell repertoires in cytomegalovirus infection (dated by TCRdb to 2018 to 2020). The run used an Illumina HiSeq 1500. TCRdb cleaned the public reads at Q25 with fastp, built clones with MiXCR and kept in-frame beta chains. Identical CDR3 proteins give one entry, which carries the most common genes and DNA. The sample table contains under 200,000 distinct CDR3 sequences; only one count was recorded for 8% to 10% of them. Around 4.4% of the sample rests with the top ten. Sequencing was done on a sample of PBMCs. The receptors were sampled from a human donor in good health (CMV status not recorded). Some clones in this sample may be carry-over from other donors' samples.

Many counts were recorded for this clonotype. The CDR3 DNA follows: TGCAGTGCTCCCTTGACAGGGGCAGGATATACCCAGTACTTC. It specifies CSAPLTGAGYTQYF. The chain couples TRBV20-1 to TRBJ2-5; 8 bases map to TRBD1. The germline gives CDR1 DFQATT, CDR2 SNEGSKA (reference sequence). The CDR3 totals 14 residues. V lost 5 bases and J lost 8; bases outside the gene matches: 13.

This clonotype has ten or more counts. The gene calls are TRBV2 and TRBJ1-1; 7 bases are a match to TRBD1. The CDR3 covers 15 residues. CDR1 is SNHLY, CDR2 FYNNEI, per germline. V lost 6 bases to trimming and J lost 3 bases; unmatched junction nucleotides: 10. CDR3 nucleotides: TGTGCCAGCAGGGAAAACAGACAGGGATACACTGAAGCTTTCTTT. The encoded protein is CASRENRQGYTEAFF.

The chain employs TRBV7-6 and TRBJ2-1; D possibly corresponds to TRBD1 (5 bases). V was shortened by 3 bases and J by 5 bases, with 14 bases between the two germline ends. This CDR3 region has 15 residues. Germline assignment: CDR1 SGHVS and CDR2 FNYEAQ. The CDR3 loop is CASSLGHSDNNEQFF. DNA for the CDR3: TGTGCCAGCAGCTTGGGGCATTCGGATAACAATGAGCAGTTCTTC. Drawing the rest from reference TRBV7-6 and TRBJ2-1, the complete variable domain is GAGVSQSPRYKVTKRGQDVALRCDPISGHVSLYWYRQALGQGPEFLTYFNYEAQQDKSGLPNDRFSAERPEGSISTLTIQRTEQRDSAMYRCASSLGHSDNNEQFFGPGTRLTVL.

This clonotype appeared many times. V gene TRBV3-1 combines with J gene TRBJ1-5; possible D gene TRBD1, 5 bases. V was pared by 0 bases and J by 5 bases, with 11 bases between. The CDR3 length is 15 residues. Germline V gene lookup returns CDR1 LGHDT and CDR2 YNNKEL (reference sequence). The CDR3 reads CASSQDLEGDQPQHF. The CDR3 region has the DNA TGTGCCAGCAGCCAAGATTTGGAAGGGGATCAGCCCCAGCATTTT. Based on the CDR3 plus reference TRBV3-1 and TRBJ1-5, the full variable domain is DTAVSQTPKYLVTQMGNDKSIKCEQNLGHDTMYWYKQDSKKFLKIMFSYNNKELIINETVPNRFSPKSPDKAHLNLHINSLELGDSAVYFCASSQDLEGDQPQHFGDGTRLSIL.

This clonotype came up many times. This chain links TRBV6-6 with TRBJ2-2; D gene unclear. The V and J ends lost 2 bases and 1 base respectively, with 8 bases between them. The CDR3 has 15 amino acids. Looked up from germline, CDR1 is MNHNY and CDR2 is SVGAGI (reference sequence). CDR3 bases: TGTGCCAGCAGTTACCGGCAGAAGAACACCGGGGAGCTGTTTTTT. Its translation is CASSYRQKNTGELFF.

This clonotype was picked up many times. The chain uses TRBV11-2 and TRBJ2-3; 12 positions agree with TRBD2. Germline CDR1 is SGHAT and CDR2 is FQNNGV. V trimming: 3 bases; J trimming: 4 bases; junction bases outside the gene matches: 8. CDR3 size: 17 residues. Here the CDR3 DNA reads TGTGCCAGCAGCTTCCCTAGCGGGAGGGCCAAGGCAGATACGCAGTATTTT. This encodes CASSFPSGRAKADTQYF.

This clonotype was seen more than once but under ten times. The CDR3 DNA sequence: TGTGCCAGCAGTAGACAAGAACGGAGGGAAGGCTACGAGCAGTACTTC. Amino acids: CASSRQERREGYEQYF. The rearrangement joins TRBV6-6 to TRBJ2-7; TRBD2 might be the D (6 bases). The germline CDR1 and CDR2 sequences are MNHNY and SVGAGI (reference sequence). CDR3 size: 16 residues. Between the trimmed V and J ends, which lost 5 bases and 3 bases, there was a span of 20 bases.

In its sample, this clonotype was seen many times. This chain connects TRBV10-3 to TRBJ2-7; TRBD1 might be the D (5 bases). The CDR3 covers 11 residues. V was cut by 4 bases and J by 6 bases, with 7 bases left in between. Germline V CDR1 and CDR2: ENHRY, SYGVKD. Written as DNA, the CDR3 is TGTGCCATCAGTGGAAGGGGCGAGCAGTACTTC. Its protein product is CAISGRGEQYF.

With respect to this clonotype: At one of its ends the junction is not consistent with the germline gene, which may arise from a read error. This chain connects TRBV7-2 to TRBJ2-3; tentatively, D is TRBD1 (6 bases). Germline V gene data show CDR1 as SGHTA and CDR2 as FQGNSA. CDR3 length: 14 amino acids. The CDR3 loop is CASRVGRGTATQYF. In DNA form, the CDR3 reads TGTGCCAGCAGGGTTGGCAGGGGCACAGCTACGCAGTATTTT.

A note on this clonotype: A read error may be the cause here, since a much bigger clone is one base away. The chain recombines TRBV6-1 with TRBJ1-1; D not resolved. The CDR3 runs to 13 residues. Looked up from germline, CDR1 is MNHNS and CDR2 is SASEGT. Written as DNA, the CDR3 is TGTTCCAGCATCCTCTACATGAACACTGAAGCTTTCTTT. It encodes CSSILYMNTEAFF.

As concerns this clonotype: The final CDR3 position lacks the conserved phenylalanine or tryptophan, pointing to a likely read error. The rearrangement uses TRBV7-2 and TRBJ1-5; TRBD1 matches at 11 bases. J was trimmed by 4 bases and V by 5 bases; bases with no gene match: 4. In germline, CDR1 is SGHTA, CDR2 FQGNSA. This CDR3 comprises 15 residues. The CDR3 nucleotides are TGTGCCAGCAGCCCGGGGACAGGGGGAAATCAGCCCCAGCATTTG. Its translation is CASSPGTGGNQPQHL.

The chain joins TRBV29-1 to TRBJ1-2; 7 positions agree with TRBD1. This CDR3 comprises 13 residues. J was trimmed by 6 bases and V by 6 bases; bases with no gene match: 10. Germline V gene lookup returns CDR1 SQVTM and CDR2 ANQGSEA. CDR3 coding DNA: TGCAGCGTGGACTACTCAGGGGGAAATGGCTACACCTTC. It encodes CSVDYSGGNGYTF.

This clonotype was recorded at least ten times. CDR3 residues: CATSDSLGYTF. CDR3 nucleotide sequence: TGTGCCACCAGTGACTCCCTTGGCTACACCTTC. The V and J genes are TRBV24-1 and TRBJ1-2; no firm D call. Trimming removed 4 bases at V and 7 bases at J, with 6 bases between. The length of the CDR3 is 11 residues. Germline CDR1 reads KGHDR; CDR2 reads SFDVKD.

The chain couples TRBV5-6 to TRBJ2-7, with 9 nucleotides matching TRBD1. The CDR3 is 15 residues long. V was pared by 1 base and J by 3 bases, with 5 bases of the junction left unmatched. The germline V gene encodes CDR1 SGHDT and CDR2 YYEEEE. CDR3: CASSLPGQGGYEQYF. The DNA for the CDR3 is TGTGCCAGCAGCTTGCCGGGACAGGGTGGCTACGAGCAGTACTTC.